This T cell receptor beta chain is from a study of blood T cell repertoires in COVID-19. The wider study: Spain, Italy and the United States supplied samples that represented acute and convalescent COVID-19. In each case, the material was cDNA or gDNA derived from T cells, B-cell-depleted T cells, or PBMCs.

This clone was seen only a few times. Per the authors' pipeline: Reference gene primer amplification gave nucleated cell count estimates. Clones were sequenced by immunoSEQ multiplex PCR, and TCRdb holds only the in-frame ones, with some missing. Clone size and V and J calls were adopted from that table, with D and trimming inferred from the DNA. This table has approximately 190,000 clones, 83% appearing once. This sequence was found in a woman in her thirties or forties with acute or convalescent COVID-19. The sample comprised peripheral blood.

The CDR3 spells CASSYSYTIYF. In DNA, the CDR3 is TGTGCCAGCAGTTACTCTTACACCATATATTTT. The rearrangement links TRBV12-3 or TRBV12-4 to TRBJ1-3; no reliable D call. V was cut by 4 bases and J by 8 bases, with 6 bases left in between. The CDR3 is 11 amino acids.